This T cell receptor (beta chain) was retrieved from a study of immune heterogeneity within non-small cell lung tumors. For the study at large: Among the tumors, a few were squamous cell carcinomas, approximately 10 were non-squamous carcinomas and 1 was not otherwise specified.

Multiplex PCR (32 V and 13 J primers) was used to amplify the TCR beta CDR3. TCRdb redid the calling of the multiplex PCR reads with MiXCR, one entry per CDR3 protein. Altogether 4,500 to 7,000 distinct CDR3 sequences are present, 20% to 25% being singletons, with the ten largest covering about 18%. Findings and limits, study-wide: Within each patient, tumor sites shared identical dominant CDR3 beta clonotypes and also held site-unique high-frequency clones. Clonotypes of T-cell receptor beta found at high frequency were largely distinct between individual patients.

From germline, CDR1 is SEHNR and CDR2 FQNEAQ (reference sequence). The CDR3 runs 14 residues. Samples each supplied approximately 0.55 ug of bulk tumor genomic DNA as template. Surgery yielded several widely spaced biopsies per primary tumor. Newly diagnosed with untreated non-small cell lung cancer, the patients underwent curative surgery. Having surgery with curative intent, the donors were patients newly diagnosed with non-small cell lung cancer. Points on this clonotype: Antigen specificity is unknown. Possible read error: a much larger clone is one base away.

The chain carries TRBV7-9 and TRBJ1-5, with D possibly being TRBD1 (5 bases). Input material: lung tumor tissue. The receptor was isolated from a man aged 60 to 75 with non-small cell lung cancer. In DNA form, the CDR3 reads TGTGCCACCAGCCCCGGGACCGCCAATCAGCCCCAGCATTTT. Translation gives CATSPGTANQPQHF.